The next 5 T cell receptor beta chains were all read from a single sample in a study of blood T cell repertoires in COVID-19. This table comes from immunoSEQ multiplex PCR, and its TCRdb copy is limited to in-frame clones, with some not included. The sample includes about 63,000 clones, 70% to 90% of them seen just once. Sequencing was done on a sample of PBMCs or T cells enriched from blood (not recorded which). Receptors originate from a woman in her thirties or forties with acute COVID-19.

The chain carries TRBV3-1 (or the pseudogene TRBV3-2) and TRBJ2-1, with TRBD2 matching over 12 bases. The CDR3 runs 17 residues. Trimming removed 2 bases from V and 6 bases from J; junction bases left unmatched: 8. Per germline, CDR1 LGHDT and CDR2 YNNKEL (reference sequence). The CDR3 is CASSQNLGLAGVNEQFF. The DNA for the CDR3 is TGTGCCAGCAGCCAAAACCTGGGACTAGCGGGCGTCAATGAGCAGTTCTTC.

This clone was detected ten times or more. The chain has TRBV20-1 and TRBJ1-5, with TRBD1 identical over 7 bases. CDR3 length equals 12 residues. V trimming: 3 bases; J trimming: 5 bases; junction bases outside the gene matches: 1. Germline loops: CDR1 DFQATT, CDR2 SNEGSKA (reference sequence). The CDR3 loop reads CSASQGDQPQHF. DNA for the CDR3: TGCAGTGCTAGTCAGGGGGATCAGCCCCAGCATTTT.

This clone appeared a single time. The chain has TRBV2 and TRBJ2-1; 7 bases align to TRBD1. Unmatched junction bases numbered 13, after V lost 7 bases and J lost 10 bases. CDR1 is SNHLY, CDR2 FYNNEI, per germline. The CDR3 is 14 residues long. CDR3 bases: TGTGCCAGCACCAAAGGACAGGTTAGGGGCGAGCAGTTCTTC. This codes for CASTKGQVRGEQFF. Variable domain in full (rest from reference TRBV2 and TRBJ2-1): EPEVTQTPSHQVTQMGQEVILRCVPISNHLYFYWYRQILGQKVEFLVSFYNNEISEKSEIFDDQFSVERPDGSNFTLKIRSTKLEDSAMYFCASTKGQVRGEQFFGPGTRLTVL.

The chain is built from TRBV3-1 (or the pseudogene TRBV3-2) and TRBJ1-3; D gene ambiguous. With 4 bases removed from V and 0 bases from J, the gap between germline ends came to 4 bases. The V gene's germline CDR1 is LGHDT and CDR2 YNNKEL (reference sequence). This CDR3 is 13 amino acids long. The CDR3 sequence is CASSRHSGNTIYF. For the CDR3, the DNA is TGTGCCAGCAGCCGGCACTCTGGAAACACCATATATTTT.

This clone was observed once. The chain has TRBV5-6 and TRBJ1-2; D possibly corresponds to TRBD1 (5 bases). CDR1 SGHDT and CDR2 YYEEEE come from the germline V gene. The CDR3 contains 14 residues. V dropped 5 bases and J dropped 2 bases, with 13 bases sitting between them. The CDR3 reads CASSSAGPNYGYTF. DNA of the CDR3: TGTGCCAGCAGTTCAGCGGGGCCGAACTATGGCTACACCTTC.